This TCR beta chain stems from a study of T cells in localized non-small cell lung cancer. The data were produced by immunoSEQ multiplex PCR, yet TCRdb's version contains in-frame clones alone and is incomplete. Of 9,000 to 15,000 clones listed, more than 75% are singletons. Germline CDR1 is MNHNS and CDR2 is SASEGT. Germline trimming cut 6 bases from V and 6 bases from J; bases unmatched to any gene: 6. The CDR3 contains 14 residues. The origin of this receptor is a male donor aged 60 or older with stage I lung adenocarcinoma. The sequences come from peripheral blood, collected before any cancer treatment. The V and J genes are TRBV6-1 and TRBJ2-3, with TRBD1 matching 10 bases. The chain's CDR3 is CASRGDRGRDTQYF. The CDR3, as DNA: TGTGCCAGCAGAGGGGACAGGGGAAGGGATACGCAGTATTTT.